The 3 T cell receptor beta chains below all came from one sample that was sequenced in a study of beta chain features in type 1 diabetes. Points from the study as a whole: For Type 1 diabetes patients, all four CD4+ subsets carried TCRB CDR3s that were moderately but significantly shorter.

All of the isolated RNA was reverse transcribed, so expressed TCRB transcripts were sequenced. Sequencing used immunoSEQ multiplex PCR; TCRdb keeps in-frame clones, though not all of them. The data hold around 250,000 clones, with around 22% observed a single time. No cognate antigen is known for these TCRs. Specimen: naive CD4+ T cells from blood. These receptors all stem from a woman younger than 45 with type 1 diabetes.

In its sample, this clone was seen a few times. The chain has TRBV9 and TRBJ2-5, with TRBD1 as a possible D gene (6 bases). The CDR3 is 14 amino acids. The V end was cut by 4 bases, the J end by 4 bases, with 14 bases between. CDR1 and CDR2 (germline): SGDLS, YYNGEE. The DNA for the CDR3 is TGTGCCAGCAGCCCACAGGGAAAGGGAGAGACCCAGTACTTC. Protein product: CASSPQGKGETQYF.

This sequence joins TRBV29-1 and TRBJ1-4; 7 bases are a match to TRBD1. The CDR3 runs 14 residues. V was pared by 6 bases and J by 2 bases, with 6 bases of the junction left unmatched. Germline values: CDR1 SQVTM, CDR2 ANQGSEA. The CDR3 region is CSVGSGQTNEKLFF. CDR3 coding DNA: TGCAGCGTGGGCTCGGGACAGACTAATGAAAAACTGTTTTTT.

The chain carries TRBV4-2 and TRBJ2-2, with 12 nucleotides matching TRBD2. The CDR3 extends over 18 amino acids. Germline values: CDR1 LGHNA, CDR2 YNFKEQ. Losses at the gene ends were 3 bases for V and 4 bases for J; bases not matched to a gene: 9. The CDR3 DNA reads as TGTGCCAGCAGCCACCAGACTAGCGGGAGCCTAGGCACCGGGGAGCTGTTTTTT. Its translation: CASSHQTSGSLGTGELFF.